Here is one TCR beta chain with its context. Germline CDR1 reads DFQATT; CDR2 reads SNEGSKA (reference sequence). The CDR3 is made up of 13 amino acids. The sample originates from a study of blood T cells in healthy people across ages. For the second PCR, which ran for roughly 6 to 11 cycles, a sample-barcoded 5' primer and a J-beta primer mix were used. One entry per CDR3 protein, called by TCRdb with MiXCR from the 5' RACE reads. The sample includes about 900,000 distinct CDR3 sequences, 60% to 80% of them seen just once. The material sequenced was blood. The chain carries TRBV20-1 and TRBJ2-4, with a possible D match to TRBD1 (7 bases). The J call may be mistaken, given a closer DNA end match to TRBJ2-5. The sequence was collected from a man under 40 in good health. For the CDR3, the DNA is TGCAGTGCCCCTAGACAGGGAGGAGAGACCCAGTACTTC. The encoded protein is CSAPRQGGETQYF.